This T cell receptor (beta chain) derives from a study of shared clonotypes between healthy human individuals. General observations from the study: Relative to clonotypes present in all four donors, those not shared had lower generation probabilities. The naive CD4 repertoires of a handful of donors were compared, and around 5% of clonotypes were shared.

At a deep level, the assay was run. Some clones are missing from TCRdb's copy, which holds only in-frame ones; the method was immunoSEQ multiplex PCR. The data contain over 300,000 clones, roughly 84% of them seen just once; the ten biggest clones take up around 15%. The study drew its donors from healthy HIV-negative adults without recent acute infections or vaccinations. This clone has a handful of counts. Its specificity is not known. The sample holds other DNA sequences that translate to the same CDR3. V lost 1 base and J 3 bases, leaving 10 bases between the germline ends. Germline-derived CDR1 and CDR2 are SGHAT and FQNNGV. The CDR3 contains 14 residues.

This receptor was obtained from a man aged 18 to 30 in good health. Sequences were obtained from memory CD8+ T cells sorted from blood. Sample subset: CD45RO+ cells pooled with CCR7-negative TemRA cells. V usage is TRBV11-2 and J usage is TRBJ2-7; D gene unclear. The CDR3 DNA reads as TGTGCCAGCAGCTTAGTGACGGGCAGCTACGAGCAGTACTTC. It is translated as CASSLVTGSYEQYF.